A selection of T cell receptor beta chains follows, all from one sample in a study of OX40 agonist ivuxolimab in advanced cancers. Here immunoSEQ multiplex PCR was the method, and the copy in TCRdb shows in-frame clones only, minus some. The data show 65,000 to 80,000 clones, with approximately 80% seen just once and more than 0.5% held by the top ten. The starting material was CD4+ or CD8+ T cells sorted from blood, obtained in a trial of the OX40 agonist ivuxolimab. These receptor sequences come from an adult with an advanced solid tumor such as melanoma, head and neck, liver or kidney cancer. The CDR3 runs from the conserved cysteine through the conserved F or W. A D gene is named only where the DNA matches it firmly. Size is stated for part of the rows, as once, few or many counts, or as a class when the clone is expanded.

>TRBV30|TRBJ2-2|.|TRBD2
CAWSVPGLAGLRNTGELFF
TGTGCCTGGAGTGTTCCGGGACTAGCGGGACTTAGGAACACCGGGGAGCTGTTTTTT
>TRBV28|TRBJ2-2|.|.
CASSSSTAAGGELFF
TGTGCCAGCAGTTCATCGACAGCGGCGGGCGGGGAGCTGTTTTTT
>TRBV5-5|TRBJ2-1|.|.
CASSFSRGQRELFF
TGTGCCAGCAGCTTCAGCAGGGGGCAGCGGGAGTTATTCTTC
>TRBV15|TRBJ1-5|.|.
CATSIGTWGDQPQHF
TGTGCCACCAGCATAGGGACATGGGGGGATCAGCCCCAGCATTTT
>TRBV11-2|TRBJ1-5|once|.
CASSLRVNQPQHF
TGTGCCAGCAGCTTACGGGTCAATCAGCCCCAGCATTTT
>TRBV27|TRBJ2-2|.|.
CASSLLGGRGVGELFF
TGTGCCAGCAGTTTATTGGGGGGCCGGGGTGTCGGGGAGCTGTTTTTT
>TRBV7-2|TRBJ2-1|.|.
CASRAPGSSYNEQFF
TGTGCCAGCAGGGCTCCGGGGAGCTCCTACAATGAGCAGTTCTTC
>TRBV30|TRBJ2-7|once|.
CAWSVDRLGPRTLYEQYF
TGTGCCTGGAGTGTAGACAGATTGGGACCCCGGACTCTATACGAGCAGTACTTC
>TRBV5-1|TRBJ1-1|.|TRBD1
CASSRSTGVMNTEAFF
TGCGCCAGCAGCCGTTCGACAGGGGTGATGAACACTGAAGCTTTCTTT
>TRBV7-2|TRBJ1-5|.|TRBD1
CASSLVRDSQWPQHF
TGTGCCAGCAGCCTAGTCCGGGACAGCCAGTGGCCCCAGCATTTT
>TRBV5-1|TRBJ2-3|.|TRBD2
CASSLGLAGGTSTDTQYF
TGCGCCAGCAGCCTCGGACTAGCGGGGGGCACTAGCACAGATACGCAGTATTTT
>TRBV21-1|TRBJ2-1|.|.
CASSKAQTAPWFF
TGTGCCAGCAGCAAAGCGCAAACAGCGCCTTGGTTCTTC
>TRBV11-2|TRBJ2-5|.|.
CASSSETQYF
TGTGCCAGCAGCTCCGAGACCCAGTACTTC
>TRBV9|TRBJ2-5|.|TRBD2
CASSVSPGGEKTQYF
TGTGCCAGCAGCGTAAGCCCGGGGGGTGAAAAGACCCAGTACTTC
>TRBV19|TRBJ2-3|.|TRBD1
CASTPGTDPSTDTQYF
TGTGCCAGTACCCCCGGGACAGATCCTAGCACAGATACGCAGTATTTT
>TRBV4-3|TRBJ2-3|.|.
CASSLFVGLGTDTQYF
TGCGCCAGCAGCCTTTTTGTGGGGCTTGGCACAGATACGCAGTATTTT
>TRBV5-4|TRBJ2-3|.|TRBD2
CASSSAGTDTQYF
TGTGCCAGCAGCTCAGCGGGGACAGATACGCAGTATTTT
>TRBV9|TRBJ2-6|.|.
CASSPGYSGANVLTF
TGTGCCAGCAGCCCCGGATACTCTGGGGCCAACGTCCTGACTTTC
>TRBV7-6|TRBJ2-5|.|.
CASSLKAGYQETQYF
TGTGCCAGCAGCTTAAAAGCAGGATACCAAGAGACCCAGTACTTC
>TRBV4-1|TRBJ2-1|.|TRBD2
CASRLAGNEQFF
TGCGCCAGCAGACTAGCGGGTAATGAGCAGTTCTTC
>TRBV27|TRBJ2-7|.|TRBD2
CASSLSRTSGGNEQYF
TGTGCCAGCAGTTTATCCCGAACTAGCGGGGGCAACGAGCAGTACTTC
>TRBV18|TRBJ1-1|.|.
CASSPIRNTEAFF
TGTGCCAGCTCACCAATTAGGAACACTGAAGCTTTCTTT
>TRBV7-2|TRBJ2-5|.|.
CASSLLFAGTGGETQYF
TGTGCCAGCAGCTTACTATTTGCGGGGACGGGCGGGGAGACCCAGTACTTC
>TRBV4-1|TRBJ2-3|.|.
CASSQGLYTDTQYF
TGCGCCAGCAGCCAAGGGCTTTACACAGATACGCAGTATTTT
>TRBV7-6|TRBJ2-1|.|.
CASSLGGVAELPYNEQFF
TGTGCCAGCAGCTTAGGGGGGGTCGCGGAGTTGCCCTACAATGAGCAGTTCTTC
>TRBV9|TRBJ2-2|.|.
CASSGTFGGELFF
TGTGCCAGCAGCGGAACTTTCGGCGGGGAGCTGTTTTTT